This T cell receptor beta chain was captured by sequencing in a study of monozygotic twins with inflammatory bowel disease. Study-level points and caveats: Repertoires of patients may have been made more variable by differing immunosuppressive treatments.

Comments on this clonotype: Its matching antigen is unknown.

TCRdb re-called the 5' RACE reads and shows each CDR3 protein once, DNA omitted. In all, the sample yields approximately 330,000 distinct CDR3 sequences. The CDR3 has 16 residues. The V gene's germline CDR1 is ENHRY and CDR2 SYGVKD. This TCR was sampled from a human donor with ulcerative colitis or Crohn's disease, or a healthy co-twin of an affected twin (not recorded which). This chain uses TRBV10-3 with TRBJ1-2. Sequences were obtained from blood. This CDR3 is CAISETSGEINYGYTF.